The 30 T cell receptor beta chains reported below all come from one sample, sequenced in a study of HIV-infected patients and healthy controls. No cell fractionation was done, so the repertoire covers all unsorted peripheral blood T cells. cDNA was made from 500 ng RNA using alpha and beta constant primers. Using multiplexing indices, alpha and beta chain libraries were generated apart by chain-specific third strand synthesis. TCRdb recomputed calls from the 5' RACE reads with MiXCR, one row per CDR3 protein. Among about 10,000 distinct CDR3 sequences listed, approximately 5.2% were seen once. The specimen was blood, collected before antiretroviral therapy. These receptors were obtained from an adult with HIV infection.

This clonotype appeared many times. CDR3 sequence (DNA): TGTGCCAGCAGCGTTCAAGAGACCCAGTACTTC. Translating it yields CASSVQETQYF. The V gene is TRBV5-5, the J gene TRBJ2-5; D is undetermined. Trimming shortened V by 4 bases and J by 2 bases, and 3 bases separated the two germline ends. CDR3 size: 11 residues. Germline-derived CDR1 and CDR2 are SGHKS and YYEKEE (reference sequence). The full variable domain, in which reference TRBV5-5 and TRBJ2-5 provide the parts outside the CDR3, is DAGVTQSPTHLIKTRGQQVTLRCSPISGHKSVSWYQQVLGQGPQFIFQYYEKEERGRGNFPDRFSARQFPNYSSELNVNALLLGDSALYLCASSVQETQYFGPGTRLLVL.

This clonotype was seen repeatedly, ten times or more. The V gene is TRBV30, the J gene TRBJ2-7; 9 bases fit TRBD1. Germline V gene lookup returns CDR1 GTSNPN and CDR2 SVGIG (reference sequence). This CDR3 has 15 amino acids. V lost 2 bases, J lost 2 bases, and 7 bases stayed unmatched. CDR3 DNA sequence: TGTGCCTGGAGTTCGGGGACAGGGATACCCTACGAGCAGTACTTC. Translated: CAWSSGTGIPYEQYF.

This clonotype came up many times. The chain carries TRBV6-1 and TRBJ1-5, with D unclear. The V end lost 5 bases, the J end lost 0 bases, and 5 bases lay between the germline ends. Germline V gene lookup returns CDR1 MNHNS and CDR2 SASEGT. The CDR3 is 13 amino acids. The CDR3 coding sequence is TGTGCCAGCAGTTATAGTAGCAATCAGCCCCAGCATTTT. It translates to CASSYSSNQPQHF.

At least ten counts were recorded for this clonotype. This chain links TRBV18 with TRBJ2-3; maybe TRBD1 (6 bases). The germline V and J ends were trimmed by 3 bases and 6 bases, with 16 bases remaining between them. The germline V gene encodes CDR1 KGHSH and CDR2 LQKENI. This CDR3 contains 15 residues. CDR3 loop: CASSPSTGSGDTQYF. In DNA, the CDR3 is TGTGCCAGCTCACCCTCGACAGGTTCGGGGGATACGCAGTATTTT.

This clonotype has at least ten counts. This sequence joins TRBV2 and TRBJ2-1; 7 bases are shared with TRBD2. This CDR3 has 15 amino acids. Germline-derived CDR1 and CDR2 are SNHLY and FYNNEI. J gave up 4 bases and V 4 bases, and 7 bases lay outside the gene matches. The DNA of the CDR3 is TGTGCCAGCAGTGGGGCGGGAGTATGGTACAATGAGCAGTTCTTC. Translation: CASSGAGVWYNEQFF. The full variable domain, with the rest looked up from reference TRBV2 and TRBJ2-1, is EPEVTQTPSHQVTQMGQEVILRCVPISNHLYFYWYRQILGQKVEFLVSFYNNEISEKSEIFDDQFSVERPDGSNFTLKIRSTKLEDSAMYFCASSGAGVWYNEQFFGPGTRLTVL.

This clonotype is labeled medium-sized (0.01 to 0.1%). The chain combines TRBV5-5 with TRBJ1-2; possibly TRBD1 for D (5 bases). Germline V gene data show CDR1 as SGHKS and CDR2 as YYEKEE (reference sequence). The CDR3 runs to 13 residues. V gave up 2 bases and J gave up 4 bases, with 9 bases separating them. Here the CDR3 reads CASSLQDSYGYTF. CDR3 nucleotides: TGTGCCAGCAGCTTACAGGACTCCTATGGCTACACCTTC.

The rearrangement uses TRBV29-1 and TRBJ2-1; TRBD1 agrees at 9 bases. In germline, CDR1 is SQVTM, CDR2 ANQGSEA. V shed 4 bases, J shed 2 bases, and the junction held 9 bases outside the gene matches. CDR3 size: 16 residues. CDR3 DNA sequence: TGCAGCGTTGTACGCCGGGACAGGGACGCCTACAATGAGCAGTTCTTC. This translates into CSVVRRDRDAYNEQFF.

This clonotype was observed at least ten times. The CDR3 is CASSHWQSYEQYF. The CDR3 DNA follows: TGTGCCAGCAGCCATTGGCAAAGTTACGAGCAGTACTTC. The chain combines TRBV3-1 with TRBJ2-7; D unclear. CDR1 LGHDT and CDR2 YNNKEL come from the germline V gene (reference sequence). Trimming pared 3 bases from V and 4 bases from J, leaving 10 bases between. The CDR3 is 13 amino acids.

The sample holds many counts of this clonotype. V and J are TRBV2 and TRBJ1-6; D is unresolved. The germline gives CDR1 SNHLY, CDR2 FYNNEI. This CDR3 contains 14 residues. Trimming took 7 bases from V and 0 from J, leaving 7 bases between them. The CDR3 is CASMDSSYNSPLHF. CDR3 DNA: TGTGCCAGCATGGATAGCTCCTATAATTCACCCCTCCACTTT.

The CDR3 loop reads CASSPRIRGYEQYF. The CDR3 coding sequence is TGTGCCAGCAGCCCCCGTATCCGGGGATACGAGCAGTACTTC. The genes are TRBV4-2 and TRBJ2-7; tentative D call: TRBD2 (5 bases). Trimming shortened V by 4 bases and J by 4 bases, and 14 bases separated the two germline ends. This CDR3 region has 14 residues. Germline loops: CDR1 LGHNA, CDR2 YNFKEQ.

This clonotype was seen many times. This rearrangement joins TRBV27 to TRBJ2-5; 10 positions agree with TRBD2. The CDR3 contains 15 residues. Losses at the gene ends were 3 bases for V and 4 bases for J; bases not matched to a gene: 5. Germline assignment: CDR1 MNHEY and CDR2 SMNVEV (reference sequence). The DNA of the CDR3 is TGTGCCAGCAGTTTGGAGCGGGGGGGCGTAGAGACCCAGTACTTC. Encoded protein: CASSLERGGVETQYF.

Many counts were recorded for this clonotype. The rearrangement uses TRBV19 and TRBJ2-7; no definite D call. The V end was cut by 4 bases, the J end by 5 bases, with 18 bases between. The CDR3 runs 15 residues. Germline V gives CDR1 LNHDA, CDR2 SQIVND (reference sequence). CDR3 amino acids: CASSKTSSSFDEQYF. In DNA form, the CDR3 reads TGTGCCAGTAGTAAAACATCGAGCAGCTTTGACGAGCAGTACTTC. The complete variable domain, with remaining parts taken from reference TRBV19 and TRBJ2-7, reads DGGITQSPKYLFRKEGQNVTLSCEQNLNHDAMYWYRQDPGQGLRLIYYSQIVNDFQKGDIAEGYSVSREKKESFPLTVTSAQKNPTAFYLCASSKTSSSFDEQYFGPGTRLTVT.

This chain connects TRBV6-5 to TRBJ2-2; a weak D match, TRBD1 (6 bases). CDR1 is MNHEY, CDR2 SVGAGI, per germline. The CDR3 covers 15 residues. Trimming removed 7 bases at V and 1 base at J, with 13 bases between. In nucleotides, the CDR3 is TGTGCCAGCAAGTACTCGACAGGGAACACCGGGGAGCTGTTTTTT. Its protein is CASKYSTGNTGELFF.

This clonotype was counted ten times or more. V and J are TRBV28 and TRBJ2-1, with 9 positions matching TRBD2. The CDR3 sequence is 15 residues long. CDR1 and CDR2 (germline): MDHEN, SYDVKM. Trimming at V came to 6 bases and at J to 6 bases, leaving 9 bases not matched to a gene. The CDR3: CASRPRASGVNEQFF. The DNA for the CDR3 is TGTGCCAGCAGGCCTAGGGCTAGCGGGGTCAATGAGCAGTTCTTC.

This clonotype was counted ten times or more. The CDR3 DNA is TGTGCCAGCATGGGCCATGGGCGTGGGAACACCGGGGAGCTGTTTTTT. Its protein product is CASMGHGRGNTGELFF. The chain is built from TRBV6-1 and TRBJ2-2; no reliable D call. V was trimmed by 7 bases and J by 1 base, leaving 16 bases between them. The germline V gene has CDR1 MNHNS and CDR2 SASEGT. The CDR3 has 16 residues.

This clonotype is labeled as medium-sized. V and J are TRBV10-3 and TRBJ2-7; D perhaps matches TRBD2 (6 bases). The CDR3 loop spans 14 amino acids. CDR1 is ENHRY and CDR2 is SYGVKD in the germline V gene. V lost 6 bases and J lost 4, with 16 bases in between. The CDR3 loop is CAISSGLVGYEQYF. The CDR3 DNA sequence: TGTGCCATCAGCTCGGGACTCGTGGGGTACGAGCAGTACTTC.

Of note for this clonotype: A much larger clone differs from this one at a single base, so this may be a read error. CDR3: CVSSLAGQGFDEQYF. DNA for the CDR3: TGTGTCAGCAGCTTAGCGGGACAGGGGTTCGACGAGCAGTACTTC. The rearrangement joins TRBV7-9 to TRBJ2-7; 10 bases align to TRBD1. CDR1 SEHNR and CDR2 FQNEAQ come from the germline V gene (reference sequence). There are 15 residues in the CDR3.

There are a few counts of this clonotype. The chain joins TRBV19 to TRBJ2-3; D is uncertain. The V gene lost 5 bases and the J gene lost 5 bases, with 11 bases spanning the gap. CDR3 length: 13 amino acids. Germline loops: CDR1 LNHDA, CDR2 SQIVND (reference sequence). The CDR3 is CASSPMGIDTQYF. The CDR3 region has the DNA TGTGCCAGTAGTCCTATGGGCATAGATACGCAGTATTTT.

This clonotype was seen ten or more times. The gene calls are TRBV5-1 and TRBJ1-1; unclear D gene. The germline V gene encodes CDR1 SGHRS and CDR2 YFSETQ. Trimming pared 0 bases from V and 0 bases from J, leaving 6 bases between. The length of the CDR3 is 14 residues. CDR3 DNA: TGCGCCAGCAGCTTGGACAGTATGAACACTGAAGCTTTCTTT. Its translation: CASSLDSMNTEAFF.

This clonotype was counted many times. The chain joins TRBV28 to TRBJ2-2; TRBD1 matches 7 bases. This CDR3 is 16 amino acids long. The germline gives CDR1 MDHEN, CDR2 SYDVKM. V lost 7 bases, J lost 0 bases, and 8 bases stayed unmatched. The CDR3 reads CASTGQAYANTGELFF. The CDR3 coding sequence is TGTGCCAGCACCGGACAGGCGTACGCGAACACCGGGGAGCTGTTTTTT.

This clonotype was detected many times. The gene calls are TRBV30 and TRBJ2-1; TRBD2 might be the D (5 bases). Trimming took off 3 bases at V and 1 base at J, with 10 bases between the two ends. The CDR3 sequence is 14 residues long. Germline CDR1 reads GTSNPN; CDR2 reads SVGIG (reference sequence). CDR3 amino acids: CAWRGGPSYNEQFF. CDR3 sequence (DNA): TGTGCCTGGAGGGGCGGGCCTTCCTACAATGAGCAGTTCTTC.

This clonotype is labeled as medium-sized (0.01 to 0.1%). The CDR3 loop is CASIPTLSGNTIYF. The CDR3 coding sequence is TGTGCCAGCATTCCCACACTCTCTGGAAACACCATATATTTT. The rearrangement links TRBV6-1 to TRBJ1-3; D unresolved. This CDR3 contains 14 residues. The germline CDR1 and CDR2 sequences are MNHNS and SASEGT. Trimming removed 7 bases from V and 0 bases from J, with 10 bases in between.

At least ten counts were recorded for this clonotype. This rearrangement joins TRBV6-2 or TRBV6-3 to TRBJ2-7, with 7 positions matching TRBD1. The germline V gene has CDR1 MNHEY and CDR2 SVGEGT. This CDR3 is built from 15 residues. Trimming removed 2 bases from V and 3 bases from J; junction bases left unmatched: 7. CDR3 nucleotides: TGTGCCAGCAGTTACCTGGGACAGACGTACTACGAGCAGTACTTC. It translates to CASSYLGQTYYEQYF.

This clonotype has only a few counts. The chain recombines TRBV6-1 with TRBJ2-7, with D unclear. This CDR3 is 15 amino acids long. V was cut by 1 base and J by 0 bases, with 10 bases left in between. Germline V gene lookup returns CDR1 MNHNS and CDR2 SASEGT. The CDR3 reads CASSEEGSSSYEQYF. The CDR3 coding sequence is TGTGCCAGCAGTGAAGAAGGCAGCAGCTCCTACGAGCAGTACTTC.

This clonotype is judged medium-sized. The chain combines TRBV15 with TRBJ1-5; D remains ambiguous. The CDR3 is 14 residues long. Looked up from germline, CDR1 is LNHNV and CDR2 is YYDKDF (reference sequence). The V and J ends lost 3 bases and 0 bases respectively, with 6 bases between them. The CDR3 spells CATSRVNSNQPQHF. As DNA, the CDR3 is TGTGCCACCAGCAGGGTAAATAGCAATCAGCCCCAGCATTTT.

By proportion, this clonotype is medium-sized. The chain carries TRBV24-1 and TRBJ2-7; tentatively, D is TRBD1 or TRBD2 (5 bases each). The CDR3 has 15 amino acids. V was trimmed by 2 bases and J by 3 bases, leaving 13 bases between them. Germline CDR1 reads KGHDR; CDR2 reads SFDVKD. CDR3 protein: CATSDSRDGDYEQYF. As DNA, the CDR3 is TGTGCCACCAGTGATTCCCGGGACGGAGACTACGAGCAGTACTTC.

By share, this clonotype ranks as medium-sized. The rearrangement uses TRBV7-8 and TRBJ2-1; 11 bases align to TRBD2. The germline V gene encodes CDR1 SGHVS and CDR2 FQNEAQ. The CDR3 has 15 residues. Germline trimming cut 6 bases from V and 4 bases from J; bases unmatched to any gene: 5. CDR3 loop: CASRLTSGMYNEQFF. The DNA for the CDR3 is TGTGCCAGCAGGTTGACTAGCGGGATGTACAATGAGCAGTTCTTC.

This clonotype rates as medium-sized (0.01 to 0.1%). The gene calls are TRBV7-8 and TRBJ2-7, with D perhaps TRBD1 (6 bases). The CDR3 runs 15 residues. V was clipped by 7 bases and J by 2 bases, with 18 bases between them. Per the germline V gene, CDR1 is SGHVS and CDR2 is FQNEAQ. The CDR3 spells CASIRGAGSPYEQYF. Written as DNA, the CDR3 is TGTGCCAGCATCAGGGGAGCCGGTTCCCCCTACGAGCAGTACTTC.

This clonotype showed up just a few times. V gene TRBV28 combines with J gene TRBJ1-5; D is perhaps TRBD1 (6 bases). CDR1 and CDR2 (germline): MDHEN, SYDVKM. V lost 8 bases and J lost 2, with 16 bases in between. This CDR3 region has 15 residues. CDR3 DNA: TGTGCCAGCGCGGGGGGGCAGGTCGGCAATCAGCCCCAGCATTTT. The encoded protein is CASAGGQVGNQPQHF.

At least ten counts were recorded for this clonotype. This chain joins TRBV4-1 and TRBJ2-5, with D perhaps matching TRBD1 (5 bases). CDR3 length: 13 amino acids. Germline CDR1 and CDR2: MGHRA and YSYEKL. Trimming pared 1 base from V and 3 bases from J, leaving 6 bases between. Written as DNA, the CDR3 is TGCGCCAGCAGCCAAGGACAGAAAGAGACCCAGTACTTC. Translated, it gives CASSQGQKETQYF.